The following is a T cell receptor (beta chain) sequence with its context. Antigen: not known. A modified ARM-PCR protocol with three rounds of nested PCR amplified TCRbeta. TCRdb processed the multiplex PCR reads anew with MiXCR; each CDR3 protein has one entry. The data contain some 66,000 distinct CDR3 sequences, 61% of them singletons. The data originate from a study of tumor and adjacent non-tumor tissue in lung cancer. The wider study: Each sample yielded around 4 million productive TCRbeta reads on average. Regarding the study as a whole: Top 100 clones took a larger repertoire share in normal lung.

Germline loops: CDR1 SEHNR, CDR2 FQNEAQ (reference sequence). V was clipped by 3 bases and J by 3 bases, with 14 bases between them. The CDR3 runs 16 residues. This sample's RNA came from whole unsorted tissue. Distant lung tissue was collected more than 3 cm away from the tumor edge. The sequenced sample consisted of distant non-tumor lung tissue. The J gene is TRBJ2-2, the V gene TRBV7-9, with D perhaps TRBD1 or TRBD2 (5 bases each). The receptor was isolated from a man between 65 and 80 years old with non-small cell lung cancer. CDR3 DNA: TGTGCCAGCAGCTTCCCAGGGAGAGGGGACACCGGGGAGCTGTTTTTT. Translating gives CASSFPGRGDTGELFF. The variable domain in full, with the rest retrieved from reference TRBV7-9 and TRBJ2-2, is DTGVSQNPRHKITKRGQNVTFRCDPISEHNRLYWYRQTLGQGPEFLTYFQNEAQLEKSRLLSDRFSAERPKGSFSTLEIQRTEQGDSAMYLCASSFPGRGDTGELFFGEGSRLTVL.